The clone carrying this TCR beta chain was seen a few times. Method: immunoSEQ multiplex PCR; TCRdb's copy keeps in-frame clones and lacks some. The data contain around 280,000 clones, around 87% of them singletons. The data belong to a study of blood T cell repertoires in COVID-19. As for the study in general: T cells, B-cell-depleted T cells, or PBMCs supplied cDNA or gDNA.

All enrollees were roughly 18 to 100 years old and from fewer than 30 US areas. Researchers sorted participants into cohorts using their self-reported clinical history. The sequence came from a woman aged 18-29 years with acute COVID-19. The sample comprised PBMCs or T cells enriched from blood (not recorded which).

CDR3 coding DNA: TGTGCCATCAGTGCGAGTAGCGAAACTCCCTACGAGCAGTACTTC. Translated, it gives CAISASSETPYEQYF. The chain joins TRBV10-3 to TRBJ2-7; tentatively, D is TRBD2 (5 bases). This CDR3 spans 15 amino acids. Germline CDR1 ENHRY, CDR2 SYGVKD. The V end lost 4 bases, the J end lost 2 bases, and 15 bases lay between the germline ends.